The sequence of this TCR beta chain was determined in a study of cytomegalovirus exposure and HLA in healthy donors. Study results and limitations: Specificity of three CMV-associated chains for CMV antigens was verified in vitro.

Amplification used 60 Vbeta primers and 13 Jbeta primers. TCRdb's copy holds only in-frame clones and misses some; the assay was immunoSEQ multiplex PCR. The sample has 150,000 to 200,000 clones; about four fifths are singletons. The CDR3 consists of 15 residues. Germline CDR1 is MGHRA and CDR2 is YSYEKL. Trimming stripped 6 bases from V and 0 bases from J, with 11 bases between. Comments on this clone: The antigen remains undetermined.

The source of this sequence is a boy younger than 10 in good health and CMV-seronegative. V and J are TRBV4-1 and TRBJ1-4; D unclear. Sequences were obtained from PBMCs. The CDR3 is CASRSLLATNEKLFF. The CDR3 DNA reads TGCGCCAGCAGATCTCTACTGGCAACTAATGAAAAACTGTTTTTT.